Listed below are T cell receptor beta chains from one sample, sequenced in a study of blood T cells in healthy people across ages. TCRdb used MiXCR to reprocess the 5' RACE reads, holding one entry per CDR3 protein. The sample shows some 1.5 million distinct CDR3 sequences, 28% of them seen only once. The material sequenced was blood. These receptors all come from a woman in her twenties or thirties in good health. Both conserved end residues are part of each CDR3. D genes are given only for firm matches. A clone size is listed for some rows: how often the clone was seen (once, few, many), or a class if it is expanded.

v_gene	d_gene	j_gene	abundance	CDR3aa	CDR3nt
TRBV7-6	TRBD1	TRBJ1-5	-	CASSPRAGQGTGQPQHF	TGTGCCAGCAGCCCAAGGGCCGGACAGGGAACGGGTCAGCCCCAGCATTTT
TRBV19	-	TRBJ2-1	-	CASSTTPSDNEQFF	TGTGCCAGTAGTACAACTCCTAGCGACAATGAGCAGTTCTTC
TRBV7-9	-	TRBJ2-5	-	CASSPKSGLGVETQYF	TGTGCCAGCAGCCCTAAATCTGGATTGGGGGTTGAGACCCAGTACTTC
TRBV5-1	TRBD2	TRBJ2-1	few	CASNPGLAGDNEQFF	TGCGCCAGCAACCCGGGACTAGCGGGAGACAATGAGCAGTTCTTC
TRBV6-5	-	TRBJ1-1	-	CASSPYPGMNTEAFF	TGTGCCAGCAGCCCCTACCCAGGGATGAACACTGAAGCTTTCTTT
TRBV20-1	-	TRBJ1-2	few	CSAKKGYTF	TGCAGTGCGAAAAAGGGCTACACCTTC
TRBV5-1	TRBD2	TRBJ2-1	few	CASSLATSGGVNEQFF	TGCGCCAGCAGCTTGGCGACTAGCGGGGGGGTAAATGAGCAGTTCTTC
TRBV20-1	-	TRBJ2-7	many	CSARAIRLSYEQYF	TGCAGTGCTAGAGCAATTAGATTGTCCTACGAGCAGTACTTC
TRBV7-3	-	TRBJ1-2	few	CASSRTLQNYGYTF	TGTGCCAGCAGTAGGACTCTACAGAACTATGGCTACACCTTC
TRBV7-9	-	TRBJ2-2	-	CASSLIMGTGELFF	TGTGCCAGCAGCCTCATAATGGGGACCGGGGAGCTGTTTTTT
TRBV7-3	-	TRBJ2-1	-	CASSLTWGESSYNEQFF	TGTGCCAGCAGCTTAACGTGGGGGGAGAGCTCCTACAATGAGCAGTTCTTC
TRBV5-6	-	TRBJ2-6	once	CTSSVHRESGANVLTF	TGTACCAGCAGCGTCCACAGGGAATCTGGGGCCAACGTCCTGACTTTC
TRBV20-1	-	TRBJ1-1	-	CSARHVSGGPAFF	TGCAGTGCTAGACACGTCTCGGGGGGGCCAGCTTTCTTT
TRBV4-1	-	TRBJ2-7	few	CASSQVNLKSTYEQYF	TGCGCCAGCAGCCAAGTAAACCTGAAGTCGACCTACGAGCAGTACTTC
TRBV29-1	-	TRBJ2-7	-	CSVGGTGSLKQYF	TGCAGCGTGGGGGGGACAGGCAGCCTTAAGCAGTACTTC
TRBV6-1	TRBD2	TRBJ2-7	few	CASRREGRAYEQYF	TGTGCCAGCCGTCGGGAGGGAAGGGCCTACGAGCAGTACTTC
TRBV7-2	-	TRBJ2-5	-	CASSLASTTQETQYF	TGTGCCAGCAGCTTAGCGAGCACAACCCAAGAGACCCAGTACTTC
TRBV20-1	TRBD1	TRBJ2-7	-	CSAAGTGRGEQYF	TGCAGTGCTGCTGGGACAGGGAGGGGCGAGCAGTACTTC
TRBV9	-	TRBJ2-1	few	CASSDTPSGNEQFF	TGTGCCAGCAGCGATACGCCATCTGGCAATGAGCAGTTCTTC
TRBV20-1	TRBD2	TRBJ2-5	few	CSAIRHRLAGEWVNEQYF	TGTAGTGCTATTCGACACCGACTAGCGGGAGAGTGGGTCAATGAGCAGTACTTC
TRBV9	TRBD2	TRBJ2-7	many	CASSVGASGTNEQYF	TGTGCCAGCAGCGTAGGTGCTAGCGGGACGAACGAGCAGTACTTC
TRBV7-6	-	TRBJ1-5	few	CASSSQGEDQPQHF	TGTGCCAGCAGCTCACAGGGAGAGGATCAGCCCCAGCATTTT
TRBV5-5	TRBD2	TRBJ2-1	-	CASSLGGRAGGHNEQFF	TGTGCCAGCAGCTTGGGGGGACGAGCGGGGGGGCACAATGAGCAGTTCTTC
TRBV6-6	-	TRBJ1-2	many	CASKLQGQYGYTF	TGTGCCAGCAAACTCCAAGGACAATATGGCTACACCTTC
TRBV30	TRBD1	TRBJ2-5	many	CAWNPWTGKETQYF	TGTGCCTGGAACCCCTGGACAGGCAAAGAGACCCAGTACTTC
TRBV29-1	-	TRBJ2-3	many	CSVEDPETDTQYF	TGCAGCGTTGAAGATCCGGAGACAGATACGCAGTATTTT
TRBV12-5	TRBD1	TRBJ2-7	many	CASARGQGLYEQYF	TGTGCTAGTGCCAGGGGACAGGGGCTCTACGAGCAGTACTTC
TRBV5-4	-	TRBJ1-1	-	CASSPRITGRTEAFF	TGTGCCAGCAGCCCGCGTATAACAGGGAGAACTGAAGCTTTCTTT
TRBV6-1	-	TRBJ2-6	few	CASSESSGLGANVLTF	TGTGCCAGCAGTGAATCGTCAGGGTTGGGGGCCAACGTCCTGACTTTC
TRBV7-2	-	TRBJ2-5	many	CASSGAETQYF	TGTGCCAGCAGTGGAGCAGAGACCCAGTACTTC
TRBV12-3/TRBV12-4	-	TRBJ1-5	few	CASSLQGTEQPQHF	TGTGCCAGCAGTTTGCAGGGGACGGAGCAGCCCCAGCATTTT
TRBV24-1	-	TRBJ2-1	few	CATSADTSYNEQFF	TGTGCCACCAGTGCTGACACTTCATACAATGAGCAGTTCTTC